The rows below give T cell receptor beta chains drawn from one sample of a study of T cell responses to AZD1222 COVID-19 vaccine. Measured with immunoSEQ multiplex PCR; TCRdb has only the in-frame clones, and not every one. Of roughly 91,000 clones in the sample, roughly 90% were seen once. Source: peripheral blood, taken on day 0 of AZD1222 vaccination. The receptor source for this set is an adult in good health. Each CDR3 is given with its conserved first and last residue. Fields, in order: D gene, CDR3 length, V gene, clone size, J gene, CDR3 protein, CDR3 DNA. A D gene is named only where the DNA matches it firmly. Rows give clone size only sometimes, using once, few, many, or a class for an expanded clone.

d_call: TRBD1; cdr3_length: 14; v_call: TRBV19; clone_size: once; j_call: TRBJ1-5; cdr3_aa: CASTLDRGVQPQHF; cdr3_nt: TGTGCCAGTACTCTTGACAGGGGAGTTCAGCCCCAGCATTTT
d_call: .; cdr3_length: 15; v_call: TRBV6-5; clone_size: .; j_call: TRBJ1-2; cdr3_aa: CASSRAGGDVYGYTF; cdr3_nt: TGTGCCAGCAGCCGCGCTGGGGGAGATGTCTATGGCTACACCTTC
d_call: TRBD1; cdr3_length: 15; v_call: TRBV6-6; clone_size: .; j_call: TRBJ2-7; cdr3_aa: CASSSLGQSSYEQYF; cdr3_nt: TGTGCCAGCAGTTCCTTGGGACAGAGCTCCTACGAGCAGTACTTC
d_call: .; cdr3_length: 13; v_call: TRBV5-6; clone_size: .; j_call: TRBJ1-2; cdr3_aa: CASSLLGSYGYTF; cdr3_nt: TGTGCCAGCAGCTTGTTAGGGAGCTATGGCTACACCTTC
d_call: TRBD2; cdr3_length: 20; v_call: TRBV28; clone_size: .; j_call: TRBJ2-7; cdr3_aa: CASRLPPSKGLAGASYEQYF; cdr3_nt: TGTGCCAGCAGGCTTCCCCCCTCCAAGGGATTAGCGGGAGCCTCCTACGAGCAGTACTTC
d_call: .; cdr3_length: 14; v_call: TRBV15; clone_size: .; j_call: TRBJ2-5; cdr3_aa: CATSRDYSQETQYF; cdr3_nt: TGTGCCACCAGCAGAGATTACAGCCAAGAGACCCAGTACTTC
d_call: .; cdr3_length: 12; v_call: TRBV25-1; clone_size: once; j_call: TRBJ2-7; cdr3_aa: CASSDRGYEQYF; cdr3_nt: TGTGCCAGCAGTGACAGGGGCTACGAGCAGTACTTC
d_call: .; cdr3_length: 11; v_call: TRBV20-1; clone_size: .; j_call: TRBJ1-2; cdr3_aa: CSARAAQGYTF; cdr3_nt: TGCAGTGCTAGAGCTGCTCAAGGCTACACCTTC
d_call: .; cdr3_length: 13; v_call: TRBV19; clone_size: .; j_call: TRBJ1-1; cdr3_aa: CASTWTENTEAFF; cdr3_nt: TGTGCCAGTACTTGGACAGAGAACACTGAAGCTTTCTTT
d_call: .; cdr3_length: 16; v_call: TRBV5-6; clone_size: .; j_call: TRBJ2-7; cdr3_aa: CASSLGGPRKHYEQYF; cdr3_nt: TGTGCCAGCAGCTTGGGGGGACCGCGTAAACACTACGAGCAGTACTTC
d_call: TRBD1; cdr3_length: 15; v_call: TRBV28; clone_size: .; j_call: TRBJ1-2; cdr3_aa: CASRMTGNPNYGYTF; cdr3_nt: TGTGCCAGCAGGATGACAGGGAACCCTAACTATGGCTACACCTTC
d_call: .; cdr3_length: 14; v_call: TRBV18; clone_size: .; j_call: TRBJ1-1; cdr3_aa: CASSPRNPNTEAFF; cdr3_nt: TGTGCCAGCTCACCTCGAAACCCGAACACTGAAGCTTTCTTT
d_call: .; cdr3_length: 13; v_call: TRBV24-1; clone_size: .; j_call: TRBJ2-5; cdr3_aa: CATSDPPVETQYF; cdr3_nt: TGTGCCACCAGTGATCCCCCGGTAGAGACCCAGTACTTC
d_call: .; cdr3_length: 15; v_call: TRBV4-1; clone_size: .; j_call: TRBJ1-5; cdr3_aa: CASSQVTGAIRSQHF; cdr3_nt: TGCGCCAGCAGCCAAGTAACAGGAGCTATACGATCCCAGCATTTT
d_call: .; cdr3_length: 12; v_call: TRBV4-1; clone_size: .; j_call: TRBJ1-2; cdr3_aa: CASSGGAYGYTF; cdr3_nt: TGCGCCAGCAGCGGGGGGGCGTATGGCTACACCTTC
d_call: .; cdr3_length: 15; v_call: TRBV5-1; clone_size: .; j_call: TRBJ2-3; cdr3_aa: CASSLHGLGTDTQYF; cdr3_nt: TGCGCCAGCAGCTTGCACGGGTTAGGGACAGATACGCAGTATTTT
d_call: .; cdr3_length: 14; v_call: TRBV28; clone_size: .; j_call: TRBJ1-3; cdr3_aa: CASSLTGPGNTIYF; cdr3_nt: TGTGCCAGCAGTTTAACGGGGCCTGGAAACACCATATATTTT
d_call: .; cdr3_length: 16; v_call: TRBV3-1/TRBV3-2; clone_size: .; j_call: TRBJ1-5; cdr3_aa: CASSQDGAGSNQPQHF; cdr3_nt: TGTGCCAGCAGCCAAGATGGGGCAGGTAGCAATCAGCCCCAGCATTTT
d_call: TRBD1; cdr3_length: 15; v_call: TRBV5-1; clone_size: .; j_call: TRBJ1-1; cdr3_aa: CASSPEGQSNTEAFF; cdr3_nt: TGCGCCAGCAGCCCCGAGGGACAGTCGAACACTGAAGCTTTCTTT
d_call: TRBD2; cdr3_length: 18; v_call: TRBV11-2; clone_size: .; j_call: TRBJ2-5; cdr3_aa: CASSRRRLAGGSGETQYF; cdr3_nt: TGTGCCAGCAGCAGACGTCGACTAGCGGGGGGATCCGGGGAGACCCAGTACTTC
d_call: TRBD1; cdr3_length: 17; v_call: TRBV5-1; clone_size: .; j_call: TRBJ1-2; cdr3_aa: CASSLGRGQGLNYGYTF; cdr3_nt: TGCGCCAGCAGCTTGGGCCGTGGACAGGGCCTTAACTATGGCTACACCTTC
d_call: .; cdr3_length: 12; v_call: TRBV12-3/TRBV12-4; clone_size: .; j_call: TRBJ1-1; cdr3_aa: CASSQGGTEAFF; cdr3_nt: TGTGCCAGCAGCCAAGGAGGAACTGAAGCTTTCTTT
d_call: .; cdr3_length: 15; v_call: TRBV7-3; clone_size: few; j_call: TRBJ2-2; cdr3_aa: CASSPPGVGTGELFF; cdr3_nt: TGTGCCAGCAGCCCCCCGGGGGTGGGCACCGGGGAGCTGTTTTTT
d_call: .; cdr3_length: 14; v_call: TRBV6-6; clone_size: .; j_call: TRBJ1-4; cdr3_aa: CASNIRTQDEKLFF; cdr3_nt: TGTGCCAGCAATATAAGGACACAGGACGAAAAACTGTTTTTT
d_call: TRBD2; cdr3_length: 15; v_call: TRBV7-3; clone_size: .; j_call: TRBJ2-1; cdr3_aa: CASSAGTSGRDEQFF; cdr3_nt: TGTGCCAGCAGCGCCGGGACTAGCGGGAGGGATGAGCAGTTCTTC
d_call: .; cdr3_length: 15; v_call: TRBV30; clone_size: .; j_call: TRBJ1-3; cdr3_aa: CAWSRTVGGGNTIYF; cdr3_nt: TGTGCCTGGAGTAGGACCGTCGGGGGTGGAAACACCATATATTTT
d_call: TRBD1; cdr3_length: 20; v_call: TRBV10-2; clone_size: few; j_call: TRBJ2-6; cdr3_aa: CASSEGGLVGQTSGANVLTF; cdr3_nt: TGCGCCAGCAGTGAGGGGGGTTTGGTGGGACAGACTTCTGGGGCCAACGTCCTGACTTTC
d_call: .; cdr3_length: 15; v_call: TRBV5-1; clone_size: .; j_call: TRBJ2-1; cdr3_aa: CASSFASSSYNEQFF; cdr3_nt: TGCGCCAGCAGCTTTGCCAGTAGCTCCTACAATGAGCAGTTCTTC
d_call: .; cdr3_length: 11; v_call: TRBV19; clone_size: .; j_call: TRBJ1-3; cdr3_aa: CASSIGGTIYF; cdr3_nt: TGTGCCAGTAGTATAGGTGGCACCATATATTTT
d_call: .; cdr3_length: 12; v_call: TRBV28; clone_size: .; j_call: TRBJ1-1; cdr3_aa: CASSWLNTEAFF; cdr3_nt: TGTGCCAGCAGTTGGTTGAACACTGAAGCTTTCTTT
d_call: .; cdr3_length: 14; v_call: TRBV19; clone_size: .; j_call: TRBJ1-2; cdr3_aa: CASSIPNSNYGYTF; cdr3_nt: TGTGCCAGTAGTATCCCCAACAGTAACTATGGCTACACCTTC
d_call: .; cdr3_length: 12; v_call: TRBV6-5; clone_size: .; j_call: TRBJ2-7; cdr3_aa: CATRQGTYEQYF; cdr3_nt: TGTGCCACCCGCCAGGGAACCTACGAGCAGTACTTC
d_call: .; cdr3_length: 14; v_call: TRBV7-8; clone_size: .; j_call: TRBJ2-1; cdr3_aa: CASSLGGSSNEQFF; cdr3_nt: TGTGCCAGCAGCTTAGGGGGCTCCTCCAATGAGCAGTTCTTC
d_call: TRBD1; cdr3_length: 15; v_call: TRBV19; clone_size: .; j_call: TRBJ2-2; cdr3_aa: CASNRGQTNTGELFF; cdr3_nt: TGTGCCAGTAATAGGGGACAGACCAACACCGGGGAGCTGTTTTTT
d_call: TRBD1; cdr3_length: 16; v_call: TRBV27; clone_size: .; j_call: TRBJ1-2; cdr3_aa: CASSLLGTGSGYGYTF; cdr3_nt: TGTGCCAGCAGTCTCCTCGGGACAGGGTCGGGCTATGGCTACACCTTC
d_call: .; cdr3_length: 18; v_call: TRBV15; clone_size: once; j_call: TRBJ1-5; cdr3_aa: CATSNYPVRLPQGLAQHF; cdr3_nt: TGTGCCACCAGCAACTACCCCGTCCGGCTCCCTCAGGGGTTAGCCCAGCATTTT
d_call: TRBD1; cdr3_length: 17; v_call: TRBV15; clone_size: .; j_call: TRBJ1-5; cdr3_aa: CATSRPRTGVGNQPQHF; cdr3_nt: TGTGCCACCAGCAGACCCCGGACAGGGGTAGGCAATCAGCCCCAGCATTTT
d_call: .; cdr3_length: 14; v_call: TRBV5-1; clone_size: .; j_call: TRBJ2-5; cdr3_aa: CASSLQGNQETQYF; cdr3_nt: TGCGCCAGCAGCTTGCAGGGCAACCAAGAGACCCAGTACTTC
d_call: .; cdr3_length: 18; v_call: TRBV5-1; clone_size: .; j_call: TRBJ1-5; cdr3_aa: CASSPGAVGIDFNQPQHF; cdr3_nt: TGCGCCAGCAGCCCCGGGGCAGTTGGCATCGATTTCAATCAGCCCCAGCATTTT
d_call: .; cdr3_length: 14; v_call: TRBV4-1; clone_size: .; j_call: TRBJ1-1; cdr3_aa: CASSQDGGRTEAFF; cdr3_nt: TGCGCCAGCAGCCAAGATGGGGGGCGGACTGAAGCTTTCTTT
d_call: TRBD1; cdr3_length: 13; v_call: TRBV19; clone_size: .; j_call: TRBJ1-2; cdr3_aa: CASSTQGGSGYTF; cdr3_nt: TGTGCCAGTAGTACCCAGGGGGGAAGTGGCTACACCTTC
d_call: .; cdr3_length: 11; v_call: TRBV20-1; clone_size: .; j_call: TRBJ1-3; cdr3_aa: CSAREENTIYF; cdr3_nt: TGCAGTGCTAGGGAGGAAAACACCATATATTTT
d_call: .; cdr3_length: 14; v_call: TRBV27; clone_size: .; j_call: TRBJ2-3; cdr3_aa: CASSSTRSTDTQYF; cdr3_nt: TGTGCCAGCAGTTCCACCCGGAGCACAGATACGCAGTATTTT
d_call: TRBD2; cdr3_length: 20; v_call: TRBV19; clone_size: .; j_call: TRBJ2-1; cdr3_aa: CASSIDILFSGGVYGNEQFF; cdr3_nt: TGTGCCAGTAGTATAGATATTCTCTTTTCGGGAGGAGTATATGGTAATGAGCAGTTCTTC
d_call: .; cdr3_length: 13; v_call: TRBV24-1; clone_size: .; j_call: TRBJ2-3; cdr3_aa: CATSEANADTQYF; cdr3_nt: TGTGCCACCAGTGAGGCAAACGCGGATACGCAGTATTTT
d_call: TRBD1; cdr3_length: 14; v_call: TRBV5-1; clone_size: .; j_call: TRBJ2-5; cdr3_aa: CASSYRQGGETQYF; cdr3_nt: TGCGCCAGCAGCTACCGACAGGGTGGGGAGACCCAGTACTTC
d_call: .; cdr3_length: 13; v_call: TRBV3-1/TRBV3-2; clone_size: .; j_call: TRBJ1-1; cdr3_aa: CASSQSLNTEAFF; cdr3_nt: TGTGCCAGCAGCCAAAGCCTGAACACTGAAGCTTTCTTT
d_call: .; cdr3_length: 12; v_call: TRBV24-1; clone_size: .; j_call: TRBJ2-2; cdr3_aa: CATGNIAGELFF; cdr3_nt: TGTGCCACCGGAAACATCGCCGGGGAGCTGTTTTTT
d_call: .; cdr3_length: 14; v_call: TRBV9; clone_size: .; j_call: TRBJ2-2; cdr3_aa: CASSHDRGFGELFF; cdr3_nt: TGTGCCAGCAGCCATGACCGGGGGTTCGGGGAGCTGTTTTTT
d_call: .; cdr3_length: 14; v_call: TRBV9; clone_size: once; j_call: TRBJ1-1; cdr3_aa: CASSVGTENTEAFF; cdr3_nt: TGTGCCAGCAGCGTAGGTACAGAGAACACTGAAGCTTTCTTT
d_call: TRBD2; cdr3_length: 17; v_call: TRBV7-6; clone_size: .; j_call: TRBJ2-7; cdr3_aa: CASSLDGTREILGEQYF; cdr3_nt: TGTGCCAGCAGCTTAGACGGGACTAGGGAAATATTGGGGGAGCAGTACTTC
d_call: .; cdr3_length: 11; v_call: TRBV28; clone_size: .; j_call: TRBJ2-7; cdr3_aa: CASSRYREQYF; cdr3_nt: TGTGCCAGCAGTCGTTACAGGGAGCAGTACTTC
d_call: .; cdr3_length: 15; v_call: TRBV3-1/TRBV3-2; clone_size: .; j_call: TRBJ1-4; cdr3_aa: CASSRNVGESEKLFF; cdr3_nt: TGTGCCAGCAGCCGAAACGTGGGGGAGAGTGAAAAACTGTTTTTT
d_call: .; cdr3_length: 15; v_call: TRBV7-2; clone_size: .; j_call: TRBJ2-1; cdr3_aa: CASSPALPVYNEQFF; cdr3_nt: TGTGCCAGCAGCCCGGCTTTACCGGTCTACAATGAGCAGTTCTTC
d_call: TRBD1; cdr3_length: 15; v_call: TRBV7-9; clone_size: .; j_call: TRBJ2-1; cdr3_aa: CASSQTGASYNEQFF; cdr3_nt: TGTGCCAGCAGCCAGACAGGGGCATCCTACAATGAGCAGTTCTTC
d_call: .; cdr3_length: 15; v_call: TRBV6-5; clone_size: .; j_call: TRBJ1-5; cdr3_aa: CASSDRPNSNQPQHF; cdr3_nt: TGTGCCAGCTCGGACAGACCTAATAGCAATCAGCCCCAGCATTTT
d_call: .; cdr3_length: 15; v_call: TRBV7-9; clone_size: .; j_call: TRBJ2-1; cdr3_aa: CASRPTGVGGNEQFF; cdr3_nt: TGTGCCAGCAGGCCAACAGGGGTGGGAGGTAATGAGCAGTTCTTC
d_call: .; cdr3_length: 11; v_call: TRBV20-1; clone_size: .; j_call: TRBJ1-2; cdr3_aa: CSARNSTGYTF; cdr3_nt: TGCAGTGCTAGAAACAGTACTGGCTACACCTTC
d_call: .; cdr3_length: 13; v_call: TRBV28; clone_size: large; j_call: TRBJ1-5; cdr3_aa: CASQYRGNQPQHF; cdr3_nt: TGTGCCAGCCAATATCGGGGCAATCAGCCCCAGCATTTT
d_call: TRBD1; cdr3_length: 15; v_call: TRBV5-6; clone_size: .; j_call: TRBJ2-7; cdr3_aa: CASTRRTGNSYEQYF; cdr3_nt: TGTGCCAGCACCAGAAGGACAGGGAACTCCTACGAGCAGTACTTC